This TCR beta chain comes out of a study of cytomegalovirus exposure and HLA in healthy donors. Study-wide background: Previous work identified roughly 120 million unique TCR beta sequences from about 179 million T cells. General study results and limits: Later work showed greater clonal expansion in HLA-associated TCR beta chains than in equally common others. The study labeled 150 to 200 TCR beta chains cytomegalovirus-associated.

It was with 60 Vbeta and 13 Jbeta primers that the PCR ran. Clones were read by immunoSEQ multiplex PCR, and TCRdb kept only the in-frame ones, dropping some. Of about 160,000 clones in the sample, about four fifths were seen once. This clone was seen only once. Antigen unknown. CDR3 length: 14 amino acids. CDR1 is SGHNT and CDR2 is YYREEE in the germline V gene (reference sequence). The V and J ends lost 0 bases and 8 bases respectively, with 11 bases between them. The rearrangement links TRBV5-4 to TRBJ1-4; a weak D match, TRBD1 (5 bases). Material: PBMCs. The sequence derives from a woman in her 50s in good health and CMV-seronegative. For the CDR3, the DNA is TGTGCCAGCAGCTTGGGCGGGGCGCGGGAAAAACTGTTTTTT. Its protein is CASSLGGAREKLFF.